Presented here are 15 T cell receptor beta chains from one specimen sequenced in a study of Ad26.COV2.S vaccination and SARS-CoV-2 variants. TCRdb keeps only in-frame clones here, not all; method: immunoSEQ multiplex PCR. The sample yields around 400,000 clones, about nine tenths seen once. Treatment: roughly 19 received Ad26.COV2.S at low or high dose, single or two shots; about 5 received placebo; per-sample allocation not given. Sampling occurred on day 63 after the first vaccine or placebo injection. This specimen was peripheral blood, taken in a trial of Ad26.COV2.S vaccine versus placebo. These receptor sequences come from a person between 18 and 60 years old who received the Ad26.COV2.S COVID-19 vaccine or a placebo.

V usage is TRBV3-1 (or the pseudogene TRBV3-2) and J usage is TRBJ2-3; D uncertain. CDR3 size: 13 residues. CDR1 is LGHDT, CDR2 YNNKEL, per germline (reference sequence). V was cut by 5 bases and J by 14 bases, with 20 bases left in between. CDR3 nucleotides: TGTGCCAGCAGCGAAATTAGCACCCCAAAACCGTATTTT. This gives the protein CASSEISTPKPYF.

This sequence joins TRBV6-1 and TRBJ2-7, with 7 bases that match TRBD1. The CDR3 has 16 amino acids. The J segment lost 0 bases and the V segment lost 2 bases, leaving 7 bases of the junction unmatched. Germline values: CDR1 MNHNS, CDR2 SASEGT. The CDR3 protein is CASSEFRDSTSYEQYF. For the CDR3, the DNA is TGTGCCAGCAGTGAATTTAGGGACAGTACCTCCTACGAGCAGTACTTC.

The V and J genes are TRBV27 and TRBJ1-5; a weak D match, TRBD1 (6 bases). Germline lookup yields CDR1 MNHEY and CDR2 SMNVEV (reference sequence). There are 13 residues in the CDR3. Trimming stripped 6 bases from V and 1 base from J, with 7 bases between. In DNA form, the CDR3 reads TGTGCCAGCAGAGGGGGAAGCAATCAGCCCCAGCATTTT. Its translation: CASRGGSNQPQHF.

This chain uses TRBV29-1 with TRBJ2-3; 8 bases map to TRBD2. CDR3 size: 15 residues. The ends lost 0 bases at V and 0 bases at J; junction bases unmatched: 2. CDR1 and CDR2 (germline): SQVTM, ANQGSEA. The DNA of the CDR3 is TGCAGCGTTGAAGATCCTAGCGGGAGCACAGATACGCAGTATTTT. Translation gives CSVEDPSGSTDTQYF.

This rearrangement joins TRBV7-2 to TRBJ2-3, with D unclear. The V and J ends lost 3 bases and 4 bases respectively, with 8 bases between them. The germline V gene has CDR1 SGHTA and CDR2 FQGNSA. This CDR3 comprises 13 residues. DNA of the CDR3: TGTGCCAGCAGCTTCGTAGTCTCAGATACGCAGTATTTT. Translation: CASSFVVSDTQYF.

The chain uses TRBV10-3 and TRBJ1-1; D not certain. The CDR3 extends over 13 amino acids. V was trimmed by 4 bases and J by 1 base, leaving 7 bases between them. Per the germline V gene, CDR1 is ENHRY and CDR2 is SYGVKD. The CDR3 protein is CAISGGPNTEAFF. The CDR3 DNA reads TGTGCCATCAGTGGAGGACCGAACACTGAAGCTTTCTTT.

CDR3 amino acids: CASSTVRGETQYF. The DNA of the CDR3 is TGTGCCAGTAGTACCGTTCGGGGGGAGACCCAGTACTTC. The chain combines TRBV19 with TRBJ2-5, with TRBD2 as a possible D gene (6 bases). Germline V gene lookup returns CDR1 LNHDA and CDR2 SQIVND (reference sequence). Deletions cut 4 bases from V and 5 bases from J, with 11 bases between. The CDR3 runs to 13 residues.

The rearrangement joins TRBV5-6 to TRBJ2-3; 8 nucleotides match TRBD2. J was trimmed by 2 bases and V by 4 bases; bases with no gene match: 15. The CDR3 is 18 residues long. Germline V lookup: CDR1 SGHDT, CDR2 YYEEEE. CDR3 region: CASSGRAGVLINTDTQYF. The DNA of the CDR3 is TGTGCCAGCAGCGGAAGAGCGGGAGTCCTTATCAACACAGATACGCAGTATTTT.

This sequence joins TRBV19 and TRBJ1-5; tentatively, D is TRBD1 (6 bases). The CDR3 totals 14 residues. The ends were cut back, 6 bases at V and 4 bases at J, with 13 bases in the middle. The germline gives CDR1 LNHDA, CDR2 SQIVND (reference sequence). CDR3 coding DNA: TGTGCCAGTAGGGACCAGGGGTATAATCAGCCCCAGCATTTT. Translating gives CASRDQGYNQPQHF.

A few counts support this clone. The rearrangement uses TRBV11-2 and TRBJ2-1; TRBD1 matches 9 bases. Germline CDR1 SGHAT, CDR2 FQNNGV. This CDR3 spans 15 amino acids. Germline trimming cut 0 bases from V and 6 bases from J; bases unmatched to any gene: 3. DNA for the CDR3: TGTGCCAGCAGCTTAGAGTTGACAGGGGGCAATGAGCAGTTCTTC. Translation: CASSLELTGGNEQFF. Complete variable domain (other parts from reference TRBV11-2 and TRBJ2-1): EAGVAQSPRYKIIEKRQSVAFWCNPISGHATLYWYQQILGQGPKLLIQFQNNGVVDDSQLPKDRFSAERLKGVDSTLKIQPAKLEDSAVYLCASSLELTGGNEQFFGPGTRLTVL.

The genes are TRBV10-3 and TRBJ2-1, with 7 bases fitting TRBD2. CDR3 size: 15 residues. Germline CDR1 ENHRY, CDR2 SYGVKD. V was clipped by 2 bases and J by 3 bases; unmatched bases: 4. The CDR3 is CAISEVSGYYNEQFF. The CDR3 DNA sequence: TGTGCCATCAGTGAGGTTAGCGGGTACTACAATGAGCAGTTCTTC.

The chain joins TRBV29-1 to TRBJ1-3; D unresolved. V was clipped by 4 bases and J by 0 bases, with 7 bases between them. Germline V gene sequence: CDR1 SQVTM, CDR2 ANQGSEA. This CDR3 comprises 13 residues. The CDR3, as DNA: TGCAGCGTTGGCGGTAACTCTGGAAACACCATATATTTT. This sequence encodes CSVGGNSGNTIYF. Drawing the rest from reference TRBV29-1 and TRBJ1-3, the complete variable domain is SAVISQKPSRDICQRGTSLTIQCQVDSQVTMMFWYRQQPGQSLTLIATANQGSEATYESGFVIDKFPISRPNLTFSTLTVSNMSPEDSSIYLCSVGGNSGNTIYFGEGSWLTVV.

This chain uses TRBV10-3 with TRBJ1-4; a weak D match, TRBD1 (5 bases). V was shortened by 3 bases and J by 13 bases, with 18 bases between the two germline ends. This CDR3 is 14 amino acids long. The germline gives CDR1 ENHRY, CDR2 SYGVKD. The CDR3 region has the DNA TGTGCCATCAGTGAACGGGCCGGTCATACAGGACTGTTTTTT. Translated, it gives CAISERAGHTGLFF.

This chain joins TRBV29-1 and TRBJ1-3; 10 bases fit TRBD1. The ends lost 4 bases at V and 1 base at J; junction bases unmatched: 4. Germline V gives CDR1 SQVTM, CDR2 ANQGSEA. The CDR3 runs to 15 residues. CDR3 region: CSVVRQGASGNTIYF. In nucleotides, the CDR3 is TGCAGCGTTGTTAGACAGGGGGCATCTGGAAACACCATATATTTT.

V and J are TRBV14 and TRBJ2-1; D unresolved. Trimming removed 3 bases at V and 8 bases at J, with 5 bases between. Germline V gene data show CDR1 as SGHDN and CDR2 as FVKESK. The CDR3 is made up of 11 amino acids. CDR3 coding DNA: TGTGCCAGCAGCCAGCTCCATGAGCAGTTCTTC. Protein sequence: CASSQLHEQFF.